This T cell receptor (beta chain) originates from a study of T cell repertoires in cytomegalovirus infection. Turning to the study itself: Public TCR beta signatures were indicative of both CMV infection and a matching HLA type.

Details on this clonotype: Its antigen is undetermined. At one end the junction does not follow the germline gene, possibly because of a read error.

Germline V gene lookup returns CDR1 LNHDA and CDR2 SQIVND (reference sequence). CDR3 size: 15 residues. Points from the study as a whole: What dominated the ex vivo response were HLA-C-restricted CMV-specific TCR beta clonotypes.

TCRdb itself ran the reads through MiXCR, one entry per CDR3 protein. The profile shows a few hundred thousand distinct CDR3 sequences, around 13% of them singletons. Sequenced input: PBMCs. This sequence originates from a human donor in good health (CMV status not recorded). Some clones in this sample may be carry-over from other donors' samples. The V gene is TRBV19, the J gene TRBJ2-1; the match to TRBD2 covers 7 bases. CDR3 loop: CASSLGTISYNGQFF. CDR3 nucleotides: TGTGCCAGTAGTCTCGGGACTATTTCCTACAATGGGCAGTTCTTC.